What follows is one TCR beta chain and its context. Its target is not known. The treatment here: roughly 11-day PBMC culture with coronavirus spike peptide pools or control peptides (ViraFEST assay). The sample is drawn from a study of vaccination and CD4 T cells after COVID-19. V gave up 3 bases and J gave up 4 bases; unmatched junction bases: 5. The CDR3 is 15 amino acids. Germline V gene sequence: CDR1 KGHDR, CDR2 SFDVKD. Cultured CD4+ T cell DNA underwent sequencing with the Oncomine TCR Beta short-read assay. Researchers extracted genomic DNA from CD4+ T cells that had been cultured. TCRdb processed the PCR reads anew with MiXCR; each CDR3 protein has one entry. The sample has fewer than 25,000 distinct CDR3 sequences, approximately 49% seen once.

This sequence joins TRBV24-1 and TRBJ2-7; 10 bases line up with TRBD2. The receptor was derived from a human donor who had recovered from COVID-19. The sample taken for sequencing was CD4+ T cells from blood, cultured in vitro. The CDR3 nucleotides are TGTGCCACCAGTGATCCATCTAGCGGGAGTTACGAGCAGTACTTC. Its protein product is CATSDPSSGSYEQYF.